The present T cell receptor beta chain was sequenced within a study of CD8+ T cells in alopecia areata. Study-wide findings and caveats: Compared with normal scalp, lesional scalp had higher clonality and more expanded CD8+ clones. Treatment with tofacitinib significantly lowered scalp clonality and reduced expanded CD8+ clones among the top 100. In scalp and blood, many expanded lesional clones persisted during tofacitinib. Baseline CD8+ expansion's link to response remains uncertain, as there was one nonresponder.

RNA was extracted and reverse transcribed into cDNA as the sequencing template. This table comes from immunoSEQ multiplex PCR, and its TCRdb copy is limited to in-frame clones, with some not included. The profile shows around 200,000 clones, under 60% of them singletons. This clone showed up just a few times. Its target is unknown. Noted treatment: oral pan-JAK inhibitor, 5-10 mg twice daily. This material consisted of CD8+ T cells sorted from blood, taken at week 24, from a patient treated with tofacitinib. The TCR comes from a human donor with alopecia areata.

CDR3 bases: TGTGCCATCAGTGAGGTAACGGCTGGGCCCCAGCATTTT. As protein: CAISEVTAGPQHF. V usage is TRBV10-3 and J usage is TRBJ1-5; D is unclear. This CDR3 comprises 13 residues. The germline gives CDR1 ENHRY, CDR2 SYGVKD. The V and J ends lost 2 bases and 9 bases respectively, with 11 bases between them.